Listed below are T cell receptor beta chains from one sample, sequenced in a study of CD8 T cells in ankylosing spondylitis. MiXCR was run by TCRdb on the 5' RACE reads, yielding one entry per CDR3 protein. The sample includes approximately 140,000 distinct CDR3 sequences, 7% to 10% of them seen just once. Sequencing input: blood, either unsorted or a sorted T cell fraction (not recorded which). The receptors come from a male donor with ankylosing spondylitis or in good health (not recorded which). The conserved cysteine and the conserved F or W are not part of the CDR3 here.

V gene: TRBV5-1; J gene: TRBJ2-2; CDR3 protein: ASKGTSGFANTGELF
V gene: TRBV7-2; J gene: TRBJ1-5; CDR3 protein: ASSLGTGWGQPQH
V gene: TRBV6-5; J gene: TRBJ2-3; CDR3 protein: ASSLDRLTQY
V gene: TRBV28; J gene: TRBJ2-1; CDR3 protein: ASSFAPVGGSSEQF
V gene: TRBV7-2; J gene: TRBJ2-7; CDR3 protein: ASSLGTALQY
V gene: TRBV7-2; J gene: TRBJ2-2; CDR3 protein: ASSLEYHTGELF
V gene: TRBV3-1; J gene: TRBJ2-3; CDR3 protein: ASSQVSDTQY
V gene: TRBV7-2; J gene: TRBJ2-2; CDR3 protein: ASSLSVSGNTGELF
V gene: TRBV5-1; J gene: TRBJ1-4; CDR3 protein: ASRTGVHEKLF
V gene: TRBV7-9; J gene: TRBJ2-1; CDR3 protein: ASSLSYLSGIAQF
V gene: TRBV11-2; J gene: TRBJ2-3; CDR3 protein: ACRAAGKLDTQY
V gene: TRBV29-1; J gene: TRBJ2-5; CDR3 protein: SVPPGTEETQY
V gene: TRBV27; J gene: TRBJ1-6; CDR3 protein: ASSPNPFNSPLH
V gene: TRBV7-9; J gene: TRBJ2-3; CDR3 protein: ASSLGRLNTQY
V gene: TRBV12-3/TRBV12-4; J gene: TRBJ2-3; CDR3 protein: ASSLGAGRADTQY
V gene: TRBV15; J gene: TRBJ2-2; CDR3 protein: ATSRVTGELF
V gene: TRBV6-1; J gene: TRBJ1-4; CDR3 protein: ASRRGGEREKLF
V gene: TRBV20-1; J gene: TRBJ1-4; CDR3 protein: SASGQGGATNEKLF
V gene: TRBV5-1; J gene: TRBJ2-1; CDR3 protein: ASSGTGTLGNNEQF
V gene: TRBV28; J gene: TRBJ2-7; CDR3 protein: ASSSATSFKEQY
V gene: TRBV2; J gene: TRBJ1-5; CDR3 protein: ATTQAGSNQPQH
V gene: TRBV12-3/TRBV12-4; J gene: TRBJ1-1; CDR3 protein: ASLPDTNTEAF
V gene: TRBV27; J gene: TRBJ2-6; CDR3 protein: ASTGLRSGANVLT
V gene: TRBV5-5; J gene: TRBJ2-5; CDR3 protein: ASSLGTASMGQY
V gene: TRBV6-2/TRBV6-3; J gene: TRBJ2-1; CDR3 protein: ASSHITYNEQF
V gene: TRBV19; J gene: TRBJ2-2; CDR3 protein: AIAPHEAGTGELF
V gene: TRBV7-2; J gene: TRBJ2-5; CDR3 protein: ASSRTLYQETQY
V gene: TRBV20-1; J gene: TRBJ1-1; CDR3 protein: SAREWTGLNTEAF
V gene: TRBV10-3; J gene: TRBJ2-1; CDR3 protein: AISVVGVENEQF
V gene: TRBV29-1; J gene: TRBJ2-3; CDR3 protein: SVELALGRADTQY
V gene: TRBV20-1; J gene: TRBJ2-1; CDR3 protein: SAPRLAGGPP
V gene: TRBV6-5; J gene: TRBJ2-3; CDR3 protein: ASSYSTGGLAGGDTQY
V gene: TRBV6-1; J gene: TRBJ2-5; CDR3 protein: ASTLLTAGVGETQY